Below are 27 T cell receptor beta chains sequenced from a single sample in a study of T cell responses to AZD1222 COVID-19 vaccine. This table comes from immunoSEQ multiplex PCR, and its TCRdb copy is limited to in-frame clones, with some not included. The sample consists of about 180,000 clones, 88% of them appearing once. The sample here was peripheral blood, taken on day 0 of AZD1222 vaccination. The receptor set was obtained from an adult in good health.

The V gene is TRBV7-9, the J gene TRBJ2-2, with 10 bases identical to TRBD1. This CDR3 spans 14 amino acids. Per germline, CDR1 SEHNR and CDR2 FQNEAQ (reference sequence). V lost 6 bases, J lost 4 bases, and 2 bases stayed unmatched. Written as DNA, the CDR3 is TGTGCCAGCAGGGGACAGGGGTCCACCGGGGAGCTGTTTTTT. Translating it yields CASRGQGSTGELFF.

V and J are TRBV19 and TRBJ2-4; 8 bases agree with TRBD1. V lost 5 bases, J lost 2 bases, and 8 bases stayed unmatched. Germline assignment: CDR1 LNHDA and CDR2 SQIVND (reference sequence). The CDR3 spans 16 residues. CDR3 bases: TGTGCCAGTAGTCCGCCAGGGGGCGGGCCCAAAAACATTCAGTACTTC. Protein sequence: CASSPPGGGPKNIQYF.

This chain connects TRBV7-2 to TRBJ2-6; D perhaps matches TRBD2 (5 bases). CDR1 and CDR2 (germline): SGHTA, FQGNSA. Trimming shortened V by 3 bases and J by 0 bases, and 9 bases separated the two germline ends. The CDR3 is 16 residues long. The CDR3 DNA reads as TGTGCCAGCAGCTTGAGGGTGATCTCTGGGGCCAACGTCCTGACTTTC. Translating it yields CASSLRVISGANVLTF.

DNA for the CDR3: TGCAGTGCTAGAGATTCGAGCCGCTACACCTTC. It encodes CSARDSSRYTF. This rearrangement joins TRBV20-1 to TRBJ1-2; D gene uncertain. Germline values: CDR1 DFQATT, CDR2 SNEGSKA (reference sequence). The CDR3 contains 11 residues. The V end was cut by 0 bases, the J end by 9 bases, with 8 bases between.

This chain joins TRBV10-1 and TRBJ1-1; D remains unclear. V shed 8 bases and J shed 5 bases, with 9 bases lying between them. CDR1 WNHNN and CDR2 SYGVQD come from the germline V gene (reference sequence). The CDR3 sequence is 11 residues long. CDR3: CASPTGTEAFF. The CDR3 nucleotides are TGCGCCAGCCCTACGGGGACTGAAGCTTTCTTT.

CDR3 sequence: CASSNLTVNTEAFF. The CDR3 DNA is TGCGCCAGCAGCAACTTGACGGTGAACACTGAAGCTTTCTTT. The chain carries TRBV4-1 and TRBJ1-1, with D unclear. Trimming removed 5 bases from V and 0 bases from J, with 10 bases in between. CDR1 is MGHRA, CDR2 YSYEKL, per germline. CDR3 length: 14 residues.

The V call is TRBV24-1, the J call TRBJ2-3; 11 bases agree with TRBD2. The junction had 4 bases not matched to a gene; V was cut back by 3 bases and J by 0 bases. The CDR3 sequence is 17 residues long. The germline V gene encodes CDR1 KGHDR and CDR2 SFDVKD. The CDR3 DNA reads as TGTGCCACCAGTGATCCTGGGACTAGCGGAAGCACAGATACGCAGTATTTT. The encoded protein is CATSDPGTSGSTDTQYF.

A word on this clone: One junction end does not reproduce the germline sequence, and a read error may be involved. This rearrangement joins TRBV7-7 to TRBJ2-1; 10 bases match TRBD2. This CDR3 comprises 16 residues. CDR1 is SSHAT and CDR2 is FNYEAQ in the germline V gene (reference sequence). The CDR3 here is CASSLLGLADYNEQFF. CDR3 nucleotides: TGTGCTAGCAGCTTACTTGGACTAGCGGACTACAATGAGCAGTTCTTC.

The J gene is TRBJ1-2, the V gene TRBV2; D not certain. The V end lost 4 bases, the J end lost 0 bases, and 9 bases lay between the germline ends. Germline values: CDR1 SNHLY, CDR2 FYNNEI. CDR3 length: 14 amino acids. The CDR3 DNA is TGTGCCAGCAGTGTGGGCAACTCTAACTATGGCTACACCTTC. Its translation is CASSVGNSNYGYTF.

The rearrangement links TRBV29-1 to TRBJ1-1; a possible D gene is TRBD1 (5 bases). V lost 4 bases, J lost 7 bases, and 13 bases lay in between. Germline V gene lookup returns CDR1 SQVTM and CDR2 ANQGSEA. The CDR3 consists of 12 residues. The DNA for the CDR3 is TGCAGCGTTGGGAGGGACGACGGTGAAGCTTTCTTT. The encoded protein is CSVGRDDGEAFF.

The J gene is TRBJ1-2, the V gene TRBV29-1, with D possibly being TRBD1 (5 bases). Germline CDR1 and CDR2: SQVTM and ANQGSEA. This CDR3 is 12 amino acids long. V lost 4 bases to trimming and J lost 9 bases, with 15 bases between them. CDR3 protein: CSVGAPAGSYTF. In nucleotides, the CDR3 is TGCAGCGTTGGGGCCCCCGCAGGGAGCTACACCTTC.

The chain recombines TRBV6-1 with TRBJ1-5, with 8 bases lining up with TRBD1. This CDR3 is built from 16 residues. Unmatched junction bases numbered 12, after V lost 4 bases and J lost 7 bases. CDR1 and CDR2 from the germline V gene are MNHNS and SASEGT. CDR3 in amino acids: CASSAPQAGGRQPQHF. In DNA form, the CDR3 reads TGTGCCAGCAGTGCCCCTCAGGCAGGGGGCAGGCAGCCCCAGCATTTT.

This clone appeared once. The V call is TRBV20-1, the J call TRBJ2-7, with TRBD2 as a possible D gene (5 bases). Germline V gene data show CDR1 as DFQATT and CDR2 as SNEGSKA (reference sequence). V was clipped by 5 bases and J by 5 bases, with 10 bases between them. The CDR3 is 11 amino acids. The DNA for the CDR3 is TGCAGTGCTGGAACGGGGAACGAGCAGTACTTC. Its protein product is CSAGTGNEQYF.

The V and J genes are TRBV29-1 and TRBJ1-2; tentative D call: TRBD1 (5 bases). CDR1 is SQVTM and CDR2 is ANQGSEA in the germline V gene. This CDR3 has 14 residues. V was pared by 2 bases and J by 6 bases, with 16 bases between. The CDR3 DNA is TGCAGCGTTGAACGACTCGGACAAGGGGATGGCTACACCTTC. Its protein is CSVERLGQGDGYTF.

The V call is TRBV12-3 or TRBV12-4, the J call TRBJ1-2; 9 bases map to TRBD1. With 6 bases clipped from V and 8 bases from J, the junction kept 7 bases outside the gene matches. The CDR3 sequence is 13 residues long. The CDR3 protein is CASRNTGGQGYTF. The CDR3 DNA reads TGTGCCAGCAGGAATACAGGGGGCCAGGGCTACACCTTC.

This rearrangement joins TRBV6-5 to TRBJ2-1, with TRBD2 matching over 13 bases. CDR1 is MNHEY, CDR2 SVGAGI, per germline. J was trimmed by 10 bases and V by 6 bases; bases with no gene match: 6. The CDR3 is 14 amino acids. The CDR3 loop reads CASRRTSGRGEQFF. The CDR3 coding sequence is TGTGCCAGCAGAAGGACTAGCGGGAGAGGCGAGCAGTTCTTC.

The CDR3 reads CASSQKLADTQYF. The CDR3 DNA reads TGTGCCAGCAGCCAAAAGTTGGCAGATACGCAGTATTTT. V is TRBV4-2 and J is TRBJ2-3, with D uncertain. Between the trimmed V and J ends, which lost 2 bases and 4 bases, there was a span of 7 bases. This CDR3 has 13 amino acids. Germline V gene lookup returns CDR1 LGHNA and CDR2 YNFKEQ.

This clone was seen a handful of times. This chain uses TRBV5-8 with TRBJ1-1; D possibly corresponds to TRBD1 (5 bases). Trimming left V 1 base short and J 5 bases short, with 15 bases between. CDR1 SGHTS and CDR2 YDEGEE come from the germline V gene. This CDR3 has 15 residues. In nucleotides, the CDR3 is TGTGCCAGCAGCTTGTCACGGGGGGGAAAGACTGAAGCTTTCTTT. It translates to CASSLSRGGKTEAFF. The complete variable domain, with remaining parts taken from reference TRBV5-8 and TRBJ1-1, reads EAGVTQSPTHLIKTRGQQATLRCSPISGHTSVYWYQQALGLGLQFLLWYDEGEERNRGNFPPRFSGRQFPNYSSELNVNALELEDSALYLCASSLSRGGKTEAFFGQGTRLTVV.

The chain recombines TRBV30 with TRBJ1-5; the D gene is possibly TRBD1 (5 bases). There are 13 residues in the CDR3. Germline V lookup: CDR1 GTSNPN, CDR2 SVGIG (reference sequence). V lost 2 bases to trimming and J lost 2 bases, with 7 bases between them. The CDR3, as DNA: TGTGCCTGGAGTAAACAGGGCAATCAGCCCCAGCATTTT. Amino acid sequence: CAWSKQGNQPQHF.

In its sample, this clone was seen a few times. The rearrangement links TRBV19 to TRBJ1-1; the match to TRBD1 covers 7 bases. The germline V gene encodes CDR1 LNHDA and CDR2 SQIVND (reference sequence). J lost 6 bases, V lost 6 bases, and 10 bases had no gene match. The CDR3 consists of 14 residues. The CDR3 loop reads CASSPIDRAPEAFF. The CDR3 DNA is TGTGCCAGTAGCCCCATCGACAGGGCCCCTGAAGCTTTCTTT.

This clone was found a few times. This chain links TRBV5-4 with TRBJ1-2, with TRBD1 matching over 8 bases. Germline lookup yields CDR1 SGHNT and CDR2 YYREEE (reference sequence). The CDR3 covers 14 residues. Unmatched junction bases numbered 5, after V lost 4 bases and J lost 3 bases. CDR3 in DNA: TGTGCCAGCAGCCTGGACAGGGCTGACTATGGCTACACCTTC. It translates to CASSLDRADYGYTF.

With regard to this clone: Additional DNA sequences in this sample encode the identical CDR3. The chain uses TRBV9 and TRBJ2-5; 8 bases align to TRBD2. J was trimmed by 1 base and V by 0 bases; bases with no gene match: 2. The CDR3 totals 15 residues. Germline CDR1 is SGDLS and CDR2 is YYNGEE. In DNA, the CDR3 is TGTGCCAGCAGCGTAGCGGGAGGGCCCCAAGAGACCCAGTACTTC. It is translated as CASSVAGGPQETQYF.

J is TRBJ2-7 and V is TRBV4-1; tentative D call: TRBD1 (6 bases). The CDR3 consists of 17 residues. The germline CDR1 and CDR2 sequences are MGHRA and YSYEKL. V was clipped by 2 bases and J by 1 base, with 18 bases between them. The CDR3 reads CASSQRPGTQNSYEQYF. Here the CDR3 DNA reads TGCGCCAGCAGCCAACGCCCCGGGACACAGAATTCCTACGAGCAGTACTTC.

J is TRBJ2-3 and V is TRBV6-5; D possibly corresponds to TRBD1 (5 bases). Between the trimmed V and J ends, which lost 8 bases and 6 bases, there was a span of 9 bases. CDR3 length: 11 residues. CDR1 and CDR2 from the germline V gene are MNHEY and SVGAGI. The CDR3 sequence is CASHKGDTQYF. In nucleotides, the CDR3 is TGTGCCAGCCACAAGGGGGATACGCAGTATTTT.

This chain connects TRBV10-3 to TRBJ1-2; no clear D gene. V gave up 6 bases and J gave up 6 bases, with 11 bases separating them. This CDR3 spans 12 amino acids. CDR1 ENHRY and CDR2 SYGVKD come from the germline V gene. The CDR3 region has the DNA TGTGCCATCAGCGCGCTGAAGGATGGCTACACCTTC. Its protein product is CAISALKDGYTF.

V usage is TRBV30 and J usage is TRBJ1-6; D might be TRBD1 (5 bases). This CDR3 spans 12 amino acids. Between the trimmed V and J ends, which lost 1 base and 10 bases, there was a span of 8 bases. Germline loops: CDR1 GTSNPN, CDR2 SVGIG (reference sequence). CDR3 residues: CAWSGGESPLHF. The DNA of the CDR3 is TGTGCCTGGAGTGGGGGGGAATCACCCCTCCACTTT. The full variable domain, its missing parts supplied by reference TRBV30 and TRBJ1-6, is SQTIHQWPATLVQPVGSPLSLECTVEGTSNPNLYWYRQAAGRGLQLLFYSVGIGQISSEVPQNLSASRPQDRQFILSSKKLLLSDSGFYLCAWSGGESPLHFGNGTRLTVT.

The chain employs TRBV29-1 and TRBJ2-7, with 10 bases aligning to TRBD2. The CDR3 is made up of 14 amino acids. Unmatched junction bases numbered 9, after V lost 6 bases and J lost 4 bases. CDR1 is SQVTM, CDR2 ANQGSEA, per germline. CDR3 bases: TGCAGCGTCGCAGCTAGCGGGAGTCTTTACGAGCAGTACTTC. Protein: CSVAASGSLYEQYF.